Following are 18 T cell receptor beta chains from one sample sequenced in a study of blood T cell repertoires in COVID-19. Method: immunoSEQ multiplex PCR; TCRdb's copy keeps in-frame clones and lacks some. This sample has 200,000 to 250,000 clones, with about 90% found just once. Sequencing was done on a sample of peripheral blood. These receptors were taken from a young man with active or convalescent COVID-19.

CDR3 nucleotides: TGTGCCATCAGTTGGAGGGGGGGCGATCAGCCCCAGCATTTT. Protein product: CAISWRGGDQPQHF. The chain employs TRBV10-3 and TRBJ1-5; D is possibly TRBD1 (6 bases). V dropped 5 bases and J dropped 5 bases, with 13 bases sitting between them. CDR1 is ENHRY and CDR2 is SYGVKD in the germline V gene. This CDR3 is 14 amino acids long.

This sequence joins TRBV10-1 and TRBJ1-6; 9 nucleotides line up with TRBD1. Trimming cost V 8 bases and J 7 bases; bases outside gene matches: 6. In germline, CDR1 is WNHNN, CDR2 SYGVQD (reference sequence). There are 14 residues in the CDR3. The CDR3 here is CASSPGTGNSPLHF. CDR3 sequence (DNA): TGCGCCAGCTCGCCTGGGACAGGGAATTCACCCCTCCACTTT.

DNA for the CDR3: TGTGCCAGCAGCTTAGTTGTCCAGGGTGGGTACACTGAAGCTTTCTTT. This sequence encodes CASSLVVQGGYTEAFF. The chain is built from TRBV11-2 and TRBJ1-1; D might be TRBD1 (5 bases). This CDR3 contains 16 residues. Germline V lookup: CDR1 SGHAT, CDR2 FQNNGV. V shed 1 base and J shed 3 bases, with 15 bases lying between them.

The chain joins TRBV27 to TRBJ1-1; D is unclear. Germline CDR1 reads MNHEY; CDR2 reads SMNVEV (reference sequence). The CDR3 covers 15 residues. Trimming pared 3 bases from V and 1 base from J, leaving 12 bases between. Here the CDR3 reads CASSFGRAGNTEAFF. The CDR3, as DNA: TGTGCCAGCAGTTTCGGGCGCGCGGGGAACACTGAAGCTTTCTTT.

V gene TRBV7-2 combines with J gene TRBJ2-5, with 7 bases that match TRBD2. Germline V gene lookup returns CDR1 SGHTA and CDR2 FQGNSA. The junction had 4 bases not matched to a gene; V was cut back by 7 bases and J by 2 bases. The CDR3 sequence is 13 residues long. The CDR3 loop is CASTGGSQETQYF. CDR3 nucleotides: TGTGCCAGCACTGGCGGGAGTCAAGAGACCCAGTACTTC. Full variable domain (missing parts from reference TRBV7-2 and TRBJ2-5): GAGVSQSPSNKVTEKGKDVELRCDPISGHTALYWYRQSLGQGLEFLIYFQGNSAPDKSGLPSDRFSAERTGGSVSTLTIQRTQQEDSAVYLCASTGGSQETQYFGPGTRLLVL.

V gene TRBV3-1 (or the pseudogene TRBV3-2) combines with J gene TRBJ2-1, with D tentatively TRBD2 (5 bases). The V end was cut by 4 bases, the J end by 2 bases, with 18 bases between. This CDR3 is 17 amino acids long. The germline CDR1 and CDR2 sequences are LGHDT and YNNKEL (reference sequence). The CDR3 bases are TGTGCCAGCAGCCCTCCGGACCGTCGTAGCGCCTACAATGAGCAGTTCTTC. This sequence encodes CASSPPDRRSAYNEQFF.

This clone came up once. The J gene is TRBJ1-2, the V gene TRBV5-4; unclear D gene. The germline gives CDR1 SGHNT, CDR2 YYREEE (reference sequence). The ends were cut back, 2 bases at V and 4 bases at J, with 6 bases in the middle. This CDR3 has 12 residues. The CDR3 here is CASSLLFYGYTF. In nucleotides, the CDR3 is TGTGCCAGCAGCTTATTATTCTATGGCTACACCTTC.

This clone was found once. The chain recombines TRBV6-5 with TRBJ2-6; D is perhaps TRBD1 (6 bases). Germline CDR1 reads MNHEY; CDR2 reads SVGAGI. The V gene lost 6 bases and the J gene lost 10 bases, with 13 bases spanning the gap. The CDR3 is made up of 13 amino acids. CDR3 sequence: CASSRPGQNVLTF. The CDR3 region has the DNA TGTGCCAGCAGCCGGCCGGGACAAAACGTCCTGACTTTC.

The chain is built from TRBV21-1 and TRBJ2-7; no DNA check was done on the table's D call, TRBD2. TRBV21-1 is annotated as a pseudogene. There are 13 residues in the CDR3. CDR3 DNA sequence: TGTGCCAGCACTAGCGGGCTTTCCTACGAGCAGTACTTC. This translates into CASTSGLSYEQYF.

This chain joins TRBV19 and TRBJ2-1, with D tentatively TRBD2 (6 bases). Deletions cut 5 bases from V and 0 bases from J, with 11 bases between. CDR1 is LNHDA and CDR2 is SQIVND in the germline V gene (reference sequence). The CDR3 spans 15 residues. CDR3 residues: CASSRRDHSYNEQFF. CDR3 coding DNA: TGTGCCAGTAGTCGGCGGGACCACTCCTACAATGAGCAGTTCTTC. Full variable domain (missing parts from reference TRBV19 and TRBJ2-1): DGGITQSPKYLFRKEGQNVTLSCEQNLNHDAMYWYRQDPGQGLRLIYYSQIVNDFQKGDIAEGYSVSREKKESFPLTVTSAQKNPTAFYLCASSRRDHSYNEQFFGPGTRLTVL.

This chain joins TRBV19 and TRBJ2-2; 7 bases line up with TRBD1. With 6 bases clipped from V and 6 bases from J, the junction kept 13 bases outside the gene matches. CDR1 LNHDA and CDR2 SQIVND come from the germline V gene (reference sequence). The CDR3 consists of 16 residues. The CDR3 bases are TGTGCCAGTAGATCAGGAGACAGGGCGAAGGCCGGGGAGCTGTTTTTT. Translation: CASRSGDRAKAGELFF.

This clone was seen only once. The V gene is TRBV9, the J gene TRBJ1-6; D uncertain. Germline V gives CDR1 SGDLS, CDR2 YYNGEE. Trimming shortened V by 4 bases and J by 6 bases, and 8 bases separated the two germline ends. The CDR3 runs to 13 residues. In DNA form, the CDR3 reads TGTGCCAGCAGCCAAGCTTCTAATTCACCCCTCCACTTT. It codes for CASSQASNSPLHF.

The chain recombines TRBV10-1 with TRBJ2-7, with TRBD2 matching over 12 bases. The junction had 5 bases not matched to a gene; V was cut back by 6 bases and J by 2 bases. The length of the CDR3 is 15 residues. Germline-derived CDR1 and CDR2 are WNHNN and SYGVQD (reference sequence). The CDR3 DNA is TGCGCCAGCAGACAGGGACTAGCGGGCCCCTACGAGCAGTACTTC. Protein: CASRQGLAGPYEQYF.

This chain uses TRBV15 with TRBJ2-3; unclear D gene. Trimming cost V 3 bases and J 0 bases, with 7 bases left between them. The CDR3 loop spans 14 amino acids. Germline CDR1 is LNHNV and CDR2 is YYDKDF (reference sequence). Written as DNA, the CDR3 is TGTGCCACCAGCAGCCCCCTCAGCACAGATACGCAGTATTTT. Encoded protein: CATSSPLSTDTQYF.

CDR3 bases: TGTGCCTGGAGTCCGGGACTTTCCACCTTGGGGTACTATGGCTACACCTTC. It is translated as CAWSPGLSTLGYYGYTF. V usage is TRBV30 and J usage is TRBJ1-2, with D possibly being TRBD1 (5 bases). Trimming cost V 2 bases and J 3 bases, with 22 bases left between them. CDR3 length equals 17 residues. In germline, CDR1 is GTSNPN, CDR2 SVGIG (reference sequence).

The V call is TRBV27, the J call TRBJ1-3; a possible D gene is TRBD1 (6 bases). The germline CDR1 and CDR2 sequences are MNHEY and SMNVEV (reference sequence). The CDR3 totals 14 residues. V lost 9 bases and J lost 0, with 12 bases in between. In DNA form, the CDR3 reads TGTGCCAGGGCAGGGGCCCGCTCTGGAAACACCATATATTTT. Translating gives CARAGARSGNTIYF.

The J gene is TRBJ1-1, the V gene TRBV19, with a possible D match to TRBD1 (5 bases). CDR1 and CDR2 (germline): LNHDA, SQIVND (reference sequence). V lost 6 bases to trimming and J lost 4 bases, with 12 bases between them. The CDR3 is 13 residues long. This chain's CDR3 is CASSERGVTEAFF. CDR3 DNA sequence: TGTGCCAGTAGCGAAAGGGGCGTCACTGAAGCTTTCTTT.

The CDR3 sequence is CASSYRPTGVVWAFF. The CDR3 bases are TGTGCCAGCAGTTACCGCCCGACAGGGGTGGTTTGGGCTTTCTTT. The chain has TRBV6-5 and TRBJ1-1; 8 nucleotides agree with TRBD1. V lost 2 bases to trimming and J lost 11 bases; unmatched junction nucleotides: 13. CDR3 size: 15 residues. The germline gives CDR1 MNHEY, CDR2 SVGAGI.